This is a list of T cell receptor beta chains from one sample in a study of T cell repertoires and HLA-DP antigens. The method was immunoSEQ multiplex PCR; TCRdb's version includes in-frame clones alone and lacks a portion of them. The sample holds over 100,000 clones, more than 85% seen once. Antigens of these TCRs are unknown. The sequenced sample was CD4+ T cells from PBMCs. Source of these receptors: a woman younger than 35 in good health and CMV-seronegative. CDR3s include the opening cysteine and the closing phenylalanine or tryptophan. Each record gives: D gene, clone size, J gene, V gene, CDR3 DNA, CDR3 protein. The D gene is left open where the match is weak. Clone size is given for some rows only: seen once, a few or many times, or a class if the clone is expanded.

-	-	TRBJ1-1	TRBV15	TGTGCCACCAGCAGAGACCGGGGGCGAGGAGCTTTCTTT	CATSRDRGRGAFF
-	-	TRBJ2-7	TRBV5-3	TGTGCCAGAAGCTTGGCAATCGACTTTTACTACGAGCAGTACTTC	CARSLAIDFYYEQYF
TRBD1	-	TRBJ2-1	TRBV19	TGTGCCAGTAGTAATCTCCGGGACAGGGGGATAAATGAGCAGTTCTTC	CASSNLRDRGINEQFF
TRBD1	once	TRBJ2-3	TRBV5-6	TGTGCCAGCAGCCCGGACAGGGTTACAGATACGCAGTATTTT	CASSPDRVTDTQYF
-	once	TRBJ2-7	TRBV7-3	TGTGCCAGCAGCTTAGTGCTGGGGGCGATCGGAGAGCAGTACTTC	CASSLVLGAIGEQYF
-	-	TRBJ2-7	TRBV10-3	TGTGCCATCAGTGAGCGGGAATCCTACGAGCAGTACTTC	CAISERESYEQYF
-	-	TRBJ1-4	TRBV5-1	TGCGCCAGCAGCTTGCAGTACGGGGCTCATAATGAAAAACTGTTTTTT	CASSLQYGAHNEKLFF
TRBD1	-	TRBJ1-1	TRBV6-5	TGTGCCAGCAGGATCAACAGGGGGCGGAACACTGAAGCTTTCTTT	CASRINRGRNTEAFF
-	once	TRBJ2-3	TRBV7-8	TGTGCCAGCAGCCCCCGGGGCAGAAGCACAGATACGCAGTATTTT	CASSPRGRSTDTQYF
-	-	TRBJ2-7	TRBV28	TGTGCCAGCAGTCTTCAATACGAGCAGTACTTC	CASSLQYEQYF
-	-	TRBJ2-7	TRBV19	TGTGCCAGTAGTCTTCAACGGGGTGACGAGCAGTACTTC	CASSLQRGDEQYF
-	-	TRBJ1-5	TRBV7-6	TGTGCCAGCAGCTTAGGAGGGGGAGGGGAGCCCCAGCATTTT	CASSLGGGGEPQHF
-	-	TRBJ1-5	TRBV5-1	TGCGCCAGCAGCTTGGACGGGTCTGGTCTCGGGGGCAATCAGCCCCAGCATTTT	CASSLDGSGLGGNQPQHF
TRBD1	-	TRBJ1-4	TRBV28	TGTGCCAGCAGTTTTCCGAGCAGGGGGAATGAAAAACTGTTTTTT	CASSFPSRGNEKLFF
TRBD1	-	TRBJ1-5	TRBV5-4	TGTGCCAGCAGCACCGGGACAGTTGGACAGCCCCAGCATTTT	CASSTGTVGQPQHF
-	-	TRBJ2-5	TRBV9	TGTGCCAGCAGCGTAGACCAGGTACCTCAAGAGACCCAGTACTTC	CASSVDQVPQETQYF
TRBD1	-	TRBJ1-2	TRBV27	TGTGCCAGCAGAGCCCCCCGGGACAGGGCTCATTATGGCTACACCTTC	CASRAPRDRAHYGYTF
TRBD2	once	TRBJ2-7	TRBV5-1	TGCGCCAGCAGCTTGTTAAGCGGGGGAACGTACGAGCAGTACTTC	CASSLLSGGTYEQYF
-	-	TRBJ2-4	TRBV27	TGTGCCAGCAGTGACATATCAAGAGCCTACTCCAAAAACATTCAGTACTTC	CASSDISRAYSKNIQYF
-	-	TRBJ1-3	TRBV28	TGTGCCAGCACCCCGACGGGGAACACCATATATTTT	CASTPTGNTIYF
TRBD2	-	TRBJ2-5	TRBV11-2	TGTGCCAGCAGCTTACTAGCGGGAGTTAGTCAAGAGACCCAGTACTTC	CASSLLAGVSQETQYF
TRBD2	once	TRBJ2-5	TRBV28	TGTGCCAGCAGGACCGGGACTAGCGGGAGGGCCGGGGAGACCCAGTACTTC	CASRTGTSGRAGETQYF
-	-	TRBJ1-6	TRBV7-2	TGTGCCAGCAGCTTGGGGCCGGATAATTCACCCCTCCACTTT	CASSLGPDNSPLHF
TRBD1	-	TRBJ2-7	TRBV4-2	TGTGCCAGCAGCCGACAGGGACAGCACTACGAGCAGTACTTC	CASSRQGQHYEQYF
-	-	TRBJ1-5	TRBV5-6	TGTGCCAGCAGCCTGGGGACCACGAGCTCTAATCAGCCCCAGCATTTT	CASSLGTTSSNQPQHF
-	-	TRBJ1-1	TRBV7-9	TGTGCCAGCAGCGATCGGGCAGCGAACACTGAAGCTTTCTTT	CASSDRAANTEAFF
TRBD1	-	TRBJ2-3	TRBV19	TGTGCCAGTATGAGAGGGGGCCCTAGCACAGATACGCAGTATTTT	CASMRGGPSTDTQYF
TRBD1	-	TRBJ2-7	TRBV30	TGTGCCTGGAGGAAGGACAGGGTAGCCCACGAGCAGTACTTC	CAWRKDRVAHEQYF
-	-	TRBJ2-5	TRBV28	TGTGCCAGCAGTTTATCTCGAGCACAAGAGACCCAGTACTTC	CASSLSRAQETQYF
-	-	TRBJ2-5	TRBV27	TGTGCCAGCAGGCTAACCCCACAGACCCCGGGGGAGACCCAGTACTTC	CASRLTPQTPGETQYF
-	once	TRBJ2-2	TRBV7-3	TGTGCCAGCAGCTCCAGGGAGGTCGTCACCGGGGAGCTGTTTTTT	CASSSREVVTGELFF
-	once	TRBJ1-1	TRBV29-1	TGCAGCGTTGAAGGGGTCATGAACACTGAAGCTTTCTTT	CSVEGVMNTEAFF
-	-	TRBJ2-2	TRBV9	TGTGCCAGCAGCGTACAAGGGGAGGACGGCGGGGAGCTGTTTTTT	CASSVQGEDGGELFF
TRBD1	-	TRBJ1-1	TRBV6-5	TGTGCCAGCAGTTACCTTGGACAGGGGGCCGCTGAAGCTTTCTTT	CASSYLGQGAAEAFF
-	-	TRBJ1-2	TRBV29-1	TGCAGCGTTGCCTTTAGAGGGGCCAGCTATGGCTACACCTTC	CSVAFRGASYGYTF
-	-	TRBJ2-1	TRBV9	TGTGCCAGCAGCGTAGCGGGGGACAGCTACAATGAGCAGTTCTTC	CASSVAGDSYNEQFF
-	-	TRBJ1-3	TRBV5-4	TGTGCCAGCAGCTTGCAGGGGATCTCTGGAAACACCATATATTTT	CASSLQGISGNTIYF
-	-	TRBJ2-5	TRBV11-2	TGTGCCAGCAGCTTAACAGGGCGAACTCAGACGGGAGAGACCCAGTACTTC	CASSLTGRTQTGETQYF
TRBD2	-	TRBJ2-2	TRBV5-1	TGCGCCAGCAGCGCGGGAGGGTTGGCCGGGGAGCTGTTTTTT	CASSAGGLAGELFF
-	-	TRBJ1-5	TRBV28	TGTGCCAGCAGTCACAAGAGTAGCAATCAGCCCCAGCATTTT	CASSHKSSNQPQHF
TRBD2	-	TRBJ2-3	TRBV7-2	TGTGCCAGCAGCTTACAGCGGGGATCCACAGATACGCAGTATTTT	CASSLQRGSTDTQYF
TRBD1	-	TRBJ1-1	TRBV2	TGTGCCACCAGACAGGGTAGCGCAGCTTTCTTT	CATRQGSAAFF
TRBD1	-	TRBJ2-5	TRBV5-1	TGCGCCAGCAGTCCCGACGCAGGGGGTAGGGAGACCCAGTACTTC	CASSPDAGGRETQYF
-	-	TRBJ1-4	TRBV27	TGTGCCAGCAGTTTAAGAGCGGTTCCTGGTAATGAAAAACTGTTTTTT	CASSLRAVPGNEKLFF
TRBD1	few	TRBJ1-4	TRBV28	TGTGCCAGCAGTCCACAGACAGGGATGAGAGAAAAACTGTTTTTT	CASSPQTGMREKLFF
-	-	TRBJ1-3	TRBV6-5	TGTGCCAGCAAAGCCCCCCGGGCCTCTGGAAACACCATATATTTT	CASKAPRASGNTIYF
-	once	TRBJ1-1	TRBV11-2	TGTGCCAGCAGCCCCCGAGTAGGGGCCGCGACAGCTTTCTTT	CASSPRVGAATAFF
-	once	TRBJ1-4	TRBV7-3	TGTGCCAGCAGCTTATCGGGCAGGCATAATGAAAAACTGTTTTTT	CASSLSGRHNEKLFF
TRBD2	once	TRBJ2-7	TRBV27	TGTGCCAGCAAAGAGGGACTAGCGAGTGGCGAGCAGTACTTC	CASKEGLASGEQYF
TRBD1	once	TRBJ1-5	TRBV7-9	TGTGCCAGCAGCAGCCCGACAGGGGGAATACGCCAAGATCAGCCCCAGCATTTT	CASSSPTGGIRQDQPQHF
-	-	TRBJ2-2	TRBV5-1	TGCGCCAGCAGCCTCGGTAGGGGTAACACCGGGGAGCTGTTTTTT	CASSLGRGNTGELFF
-	-	TRBJ2-1	TRBV7-3	TGTGCCAGCAGCTTAGGCACTTACAATGAGCAGTTCTTC	CASSLGTYNEQFF
-	-	TRBJ2-1	TRBV5-1	TGCGCCAGCAGCTATGGGCAACACGCTTTGTTCCACAATGAGCAGTTCTTC	CASSYGQHALFHNEQFF
-	once	TRBJ2-7	TRBV5-6	TGTGCCAGCAGCCTGGATTCCTCGCAGTACTTC	CASSLDSSQYF
-	-	TRBJ1-6	TRBV4-3	TGCGCCAGCAGCCAATTAAAGTCCTCACCCCTCCACTTT	CASSQLKSSPLHF
TRBD2	-	TRBJ2-2	TRBV29-1	TGCAGCGTTGTCGAGCGGGAGTCGATCGGGGAGCTGTTTTTT	CSVVERESIGELFF
-	-	TRBJ1-2	TRBV5-6	TGTGCCAGCAGCTTTCAGGCAGCGCCCTATGGCTACACCTTC	CASSFQAAPYGYTF
TRBD2	few	TRBJ2-1	TRBV7-2	TGTGCCAGCAGCGTTACCCGGACTAGCGGGGTTGATGAGCAGTTCTTC	CASSVTRTSGVDEQFF
TRBD2	-	TRBJ2-1	TRBV30	TGTGCCTGGAGTCCCGGGACTAGCGGGAGGCTTCGGGGCAATGAGCAGTTCTTC	CAWSPGTSGRLRGNEQFF